These 25 T cell receptor beta chains share one sample of origin, sequenced in a study of cytomegalovirus exposure and HLA in healthy donors. PCR involved 60 Vbeta and 13 Jbeta primers. The method was immunoSEQ multiplex PCR; TCRdb's version includes in-frame clones alone and lacks a portion of them. The profile shows about 200,000 clones, approximately 80% of them singletons. The sample comprised PBMCs. These receptors came from a man aged 50 to 60 in good health and CMV-seronegative.

The gene calls are TRBV15 and TRBJ1-5; the D is unclear. V was clipped by 1 base and J by 2 bases, with 12 bases between them. Germline CDR1 LNHNV, CDR2 YYDKDF (reference sequence). This CDR3 is built from 16 residues. The CDR3 sequence is CATSRGRGEGNQPQHF. CDR3 sequence (DNA): TGTGCCACCAGCAGAGGGCGCGGGGAAGGCAATCAGCCCCAGCATTTT.

V usage is TRBV2 and J usage is TRBJ1-3, with D unresolved. The V and J ends lost 6 bases and 0 bases respectively, with 12 bases between them. CDR1 and CDR2 from the germline V gene are SNHLY and FYNNEI. The CDR3 runs 15 residues. The DNA of the CDR3 is TGTGCCAGCAGGAAGGACGGAGGCTCTGGAAACACCATATATTTT. Its translation is CASRKDGGSGNTIYF.

V usage is TRBV5-1 and J usage is TRBJ1-2, with D possibly being TRBD1 (6 bases). The germline V gene has CDR1 SGHRS and CDR2 YFSETQ. V dropped 0 bases and J dropped 0 bases, with 12 bases sitting between them. This CDR3 is built from 16 residues. CDR3 in DNA: TGCGCCAGCAGCTTGGCAGGGGCGCCCGCTAACTATGGCTACACCTTC. Translating it yields CASSLAGAPANYGYTF.

The CDR3 loop reads CASSPPGLAPPETQYF. DNA of the CDR3: TGTGCCAGCTCACCCCCGGGACTAGCGCCACCAGAGACCCAGTACTTC. The chain has TRBV18 and TRBJ2-5; 10 bases align to TRBD2. Germline V lookup: CDR1 KGHSH, CDR2 LQKENI. V gave up 3 bases and J gave up 4 bases; unmatched junction bases: 8. The CDR3 runs 16 residues.

This clone was counted a few times. The chain has TRBV6-5 and TRBJ2-3, with D possibly TRBD1 on 6 matching bases. Trimming pared 8 bases from V and 6 bases from J, leaving 15 bases between. The CDR3 extends over 13 amino acids. Per germline, CDR1 MNHEY and CDR2 SVGAGI. Here the CDR3 DNA reads TGTGCCAGCTTGGGGACAATATCTGATACGCAGTATTTT. Translated: CASLGTISDTQYF.

The V call is TRBV7-9, the J call TRBJ1-2; no firm D call. Per germline, CDR1 SEHNR and CDR2 FQNEAQ (reference sequence). The CDR3 contains 15 residues. V gave up 1 base and J gave up 4 bases, with 13 bases separating them. The CDR3 is CASSLESENPYGYTF. The DNA for the CDR3 is TGTGCCAGCAGCTTAGAGTCGGAGAACCCCTATGGCTACACCTTC.

This clone was counted a single time. V usage is TRBV28 and J usage is TRBJ2-2; D remains unclear. The V gene's germline CDR1 is MDHEN and CDR2 SYDVKM. The germline V and J ends were trimmed by 6 bases and 3 bases, with 8 bases remaining between them. The CDR3 has 13 residues. CDR3 sequence reads: CASRKQYTGELFF. The CDR3 region has the DNA TGTGCCAGCAGGAAACAGTACACCGGGGAGCTGTTTTTT.

J is TRBJ1-1 and V is TRBV28; no firm D call. The CDR3 covers 15 residues. Deletions cut 6 bases from V and 0 bases from J, with 14 bases between. Germline CDR1 and CDR2: MDHEN and SYDVKM. The CDR3 reads CASRGSTPMNTEAFF. Here the CDR3 DNA reads TGTGCCAGCAGGGGCAGCACACCAATGAACACTGAAGCTTTCTTT.

This CDR3 reads CASSQQGPGTNQPQHF. In DNA, the CDR3 is TGTGCCAGCTCCCAACAAGGGCCAGGGACAAATCAGCCCCAGCATTTT. The chain combines TRBV18 with TRBJ1-5, with D possibly matching TRBD1 (6 bases). Trimming cost V 6 bases and J 4 bases, with 19 bases left between them. CDR1 is KGHSH, CDR2 LQKENI, per germline. This CDR3 contains 16 residues.

The rearrangement joins TRBV5-1 to TRBJ1-1; D uncertain. This CDR3 comprises 14 residues. The germline CDR1 and CDR2 sequences are SGHRS and YFSETQ. Between the trimmed V and J ends, which lost 8 bases and 0 bases, there was a span of 14 bases. The CDR3 spells CASSPPGVNTEAFF. For the CDR3, the DNA is TGCGCCAGTTCCCCCCCCGGAGTGAACACTGAAGCTTTCTTT.

This clone was seen just once. The rearrangement uses TRBV7-2 and TRBJ2-7; D not resolved. V dropped 1 base and J dropped 2 bases, with 12 bases sitting between them. Looked up from germline, CDR1 is SGHTA and CDR2 is FQGNSA. The length of the CDR3 is 15 residues. In DNA form, the CDR3 reads TGTGCCAGCAGCTTAGAACCCACTAAAGCCTACGAGCAGTACTTC. Its protein is CASSLEPTKAYEQYF.

V is TRBV5-1 and J is TRBJ2-7; D possibly corresponds to TRBD1 (6 bases). Germline V gene data show CDR1 as SGHRS and CDR2 as YFSETQ. With 2 bases removed from V and 1 base from J, the gap between germline ends came to 10 bases. The CDR3 is 14 residues long. CDR3 sequence (DNA): TGCGCCAGCAGCTTCACAGGGCCATCCTACGAGCAGTACTTC. As protein: CASSFTGPSYEQYF. The full variable domain, with the rest looked up from reference TRBV5-1 and TRBJ2-7, is KAGVTQTPRYLIKTRGQQVTLSCSPISGHRSVSWYQQTPGQGLQFLFEYFSETQRNKGNFPGRFSGRQFSNSRSEMNVSTLELGDSALYLCASSFTGPSYEQYFGPGTRLTVT.

The chain has TRBV7-9 and TRBJ1-1; no definite D call. Trimming left V 1 base short and J 7 bases short, with 16 bases between. The germline V gene has CDR1 SEHNR and CDR2 FQNEAQ (reference sequence). This CDR3 is 15 amino acids long. DNA of the CDR3: TGTGCCAGCAGCTTAGAAGGTCGGGGAACTGTTGAAGCTTTCTTT. Its translation is CASSLEGRGTVEAFF.

To note about this clone: The sample contains more than one DNA sequence encoding this CDR3. The V call is TRBV27, the J call TRBJ1-1; maybe TRBD1 (5 bases). V dropped 5 bases and J dropped 1 base, with 11 bases sitting between them. Per the germline V gene, CDR1 is MNHEY and CDR2 is SMNVEV (reference sequence). The length of the CDR3 is 14 residues. Here the CDR3 DNA reads TGTGCCAGCAGTCCTGACAGACGGAACACTGAAGCTTTCTTT. Its protein product is CASSPDRRNTEAFF.

This rearrangement joins TRBV6-5 to TRBJ1-3, with D possibly TRBD1 on 5 matching bases. V gave up 6 bases and J gave up 4 bases, with 16 bases separating them. Germline CDR1 MNHEY, CDR2 SVGAGI. The CDR3 length is 15 residues. Here the CDR3 DNA reads TGTGCCAGCAGCCGTAGGGGTTCGGTGGGAAACACCATATATTTT. Residues: CASSRRGSVGNTIYF.

In this sample, this clone turned up once. J is TRBJ2-2 and V is TRBV5-1; possible D gene TRBD2, 6 bases. Trimming shortened V by 3 bases and J by 5 bases, and 14 bases separated the two germline ends. This CDR3 has 15 amino acids. CDR1 and CDR2 (germline): SGHRS, YFSETQ. DNA of the CDR3: TGCGCCAGCAGCTCCGGGACTTACCTAACCGGGGAGCTGTTTTTT. Its translation: CASSSGTYLTGELFF.

The sample holds a few counts of this clone. J is TRBJ2-7 and V is TRBV27; possible D gene TRBD2, 5 bases. Per germline, CDR1 MNHEY and CDR2 SMNVEV (reference sequence). The CDR3 sequence is 15 residues long. Trimming removed 2 bases from V and 3 bases from J, with 14 bases in between. CDR3 residues: CASSLASRPNYEQYF. The CDR3 region has the DNA TGTGCCAGCAGTTTAGCTAGCCGCCCGAACTACGAGCAGTACTTC.

This clone occurred once. V and J are TRBV27 and TRBJ1-5; TRBD1 aligns across 8 bases. The CDR3 has 15 amino acids. V gave up 7 bases and J gave up 6 bases; unmatched junction bases: 11. CDR1 is MNHEY, CDR2 SMNVEV, per germline (reference sequence). The CDR3 DNA follows: TGTGCCAGCAAGGAGAGGACAGGGATTAGTCAGCCCCAGCATTTT. It is translated as CASKERTGISQPQHF.

V is TRBV6-5 and J is TRBJ1-1; TRBD1 is a possible D gene (6 bases). Germline loops: CDR1 MNHEY, CDR2 SVGAGI. The CDR3 is made up of 13 amino acids. The germline V and J ends were trimmed by 6 bases and 4 bases, with 12 bases remaining between them. DNA for the CDR3: TGTGCCAGCAGCACCACCAGGGGCACTGAAGCTTTCTTT. Its translation: CASSTTRGTEAFF.

In its sample, this clone was seen once. The rearrangement links TRBV12-5 to TRBJ2-5; D is unresolved. With 2 bases removed from V and 1 base from J, the gap between germline ends came to 5 bases. CDR1 is LGHNT and CDR2 is FRNRAP in the germline V gene. This CDR3 has 13 amino acids. CDR3 coding DNA: TGTGCTAGTGGTTTGACGGTCCAAGAGACCCAGTACTTC. Translation gives CASGLTVQETQYF.

The chain couples TRBV18 to TRBJ1-4, with D unresolved. Between the trimmed V and J ends, which lost 1 base and 5 bases, there was a span of 11 bases. This CDR3 contains 15 residues. The germline CDR1 and CDR2 sequences are KGHSH and LQKENI. The CDR3 loop is CASSPQVGVNEKLFF. The CDR3 DNA follows: TGTGCCAGCTCACCACAGGTCGGGGTGAATGAAAAACTGTTTTTT.

The chain joins TRBV29-1 to TRBJ1-2, with a weak D call TRBD1 (5 bases). The CDR3 is made up of 15 amino acids. Trimming removed 7 bases from V and 4 bases from J, with 22 bases in between. Germline V lookup: CDR1 SQVTM, CDR2 ANQGSEA. The CDR3 DNA follows: TGCAGCGCTCCCGGGGGGGATCCCCGAGGCTATGGCTACACCTTC. It is translated as CSAPGGDPRGYGYTF.

This clone was seen more than once but under ten times. The J gene is TRBJ2-1, the V gene TRBV5-1, with D perhaps matching TRBD1 (6 bases). The CDR3 length is 15 residues. Germline CDR1 SGHRS, CDR2 YFSETQ. Trimming took off 1 base at V and 6 bases at J, with 14 bases between the two ends. The CDR3 is CASSLRQGWGNEQFF. In DNA, the CDR3 is TGCGCCAGCAGCTTGAGGCAGGGGTGGGGCAATGAGCAGTTCTTC.

The rearrangement joins TRBV20-1 to TRBJ2-7, with D maybe TRBD2 (5 bases). This CDR3 contains 11 residues. The V end lost 2 bases, the J end lost 6 bases, and 8 bases lay between the germline ends. Germline lookup yields CDR1 DFQATT and CDR2 SNEGSKA (reference sequence). The CDR3 DNA sequence: TGCAGTGCTAGATTAGCGATCGAGCAGTACTTC. This translates into CSARLAIEQYF.

This clone was detected a few times. The chain uses TRBV6-1 and TRBJ2-2, with TRBD1 matching over 7 bases. V shed 7 bases, J shed 5 bases, and the junction held 10 bases outside the gene matches. CDR3 length equals 15 residues. Germline CDR1 and CDR2: MNHNS and SASEGT. CDR3 loop: CASTITDRVTGELFF. As DNA, the CDR3 is TGTGCCAGCACAATAACCGACAGGGTTACCGGGGAGCTGTTTTTT.